This record concerns one T cell receptor beta chain sequence. Its antigen remains unknown. The second PCR ran roughly 7 to 12 cycles with a sample-barcoded 5' primer and J-beta primers. Any given sample supplied a minimum of 2.5 million CDR3-containing paired-end reads. A single record per CDR3 protein comes from TCRdb applying MiXCR to the 5' RACE reads. The table includes about 780,000 distinct CDR3 sequences, around 50% detected once. The data are from a study of blood T cells in healthy people across ages. Study-wide findings and caveats: Diversity of TCR beta per million T cells declined in a roughly linear way with age.

Specimen: blood. This receptor was identified in a man older than 75 in good health.

Here the CDR3 DNA reads TGCAGCGCCTCACAGGTTGCCTACAATGAGCAGTTCTTC. Protein: CSASQVAYNEQFF. This chain connects TRBV29-1 to TRBJ2-1; D might be TRBD1 (5 bases). Germline V gives CDR1 SQVTM, CDR2 ANQGSEA. The CDR3 sequence is 13 residues long. V lost 7 bases and J 2 bases, leaving 12 bases between the germline ends.